Sequencing of this T cell receptor (beta chain) was carried out in a study of blood T cell repertoires in COVID-19. Study overall: From the United States, Italy and Spain came samples of acute and convalescent COVID-19. From T cells, B-cell-depleted T cells, or PBMCs came the material, which was cDNA or gDNA.

Per the study methods: Reference gene primers were amplified, and this amplification served to estimate nucleated cell counts. Sequencing was performed with immunoSEQ multiplex PCR; in TCRdb, only in-frame clones are kept and a portion is missing. The V and J calls and clone size were taken over from that table, and D and trimming were inferred from the DNA. Of 300,000 to 350,000 clones in the sample, around 91% were seen once. V lost 5 bases and J 5 bases, leaving 9 bases between the germline ends. The CDR3 sequence is 13 residues long. Germline values: CDR1 KGHDR, CDR2 SFDVKD. This sequence was found in a woman under 30 who had recovered from COVID-19. V is TRBV24-1 and J is TRBJ2-1, with D tentatively TRBD2 (5 bases). The source material was peripheral blood. The CDR3 DNA reads as TGTGCCACCAGTGGGGAGCGGAACAATGAGCAGTTCTTC. Translated, it gives CATSGERNNEQFF.